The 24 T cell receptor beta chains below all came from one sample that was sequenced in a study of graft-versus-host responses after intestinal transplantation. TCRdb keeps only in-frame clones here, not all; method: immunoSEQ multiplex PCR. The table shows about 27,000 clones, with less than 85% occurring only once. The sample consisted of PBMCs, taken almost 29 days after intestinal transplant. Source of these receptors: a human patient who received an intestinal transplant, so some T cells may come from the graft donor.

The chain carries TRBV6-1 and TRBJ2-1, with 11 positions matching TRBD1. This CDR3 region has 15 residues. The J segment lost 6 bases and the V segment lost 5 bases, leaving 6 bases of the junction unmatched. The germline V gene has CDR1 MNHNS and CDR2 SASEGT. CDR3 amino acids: CASSPGQGAPNEQFF. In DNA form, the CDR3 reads TGTGCCAGCAGTCCTGGACAGGGGGCCCCCAATGAGCAGTTCTTC.

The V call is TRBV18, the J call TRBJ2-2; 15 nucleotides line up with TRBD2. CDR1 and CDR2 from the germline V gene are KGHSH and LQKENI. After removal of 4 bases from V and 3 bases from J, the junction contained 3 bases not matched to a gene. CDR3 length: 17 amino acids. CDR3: CASSRTSGRADTGELFF. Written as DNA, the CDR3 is TGTGCCAGCTCACGGACTAGCGGGAGGGCCGACACCGGGGAGCTGTTTTTT.

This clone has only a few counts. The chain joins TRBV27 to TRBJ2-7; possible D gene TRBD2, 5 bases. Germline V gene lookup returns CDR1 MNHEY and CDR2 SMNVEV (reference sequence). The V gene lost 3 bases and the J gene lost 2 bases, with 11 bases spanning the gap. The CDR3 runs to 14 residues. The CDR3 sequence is CASSFQRVPYEQYF. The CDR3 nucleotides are TGTGCCAGCAGTTTCCAGAGGGTCCCCTACGAGCAGTACTTC.

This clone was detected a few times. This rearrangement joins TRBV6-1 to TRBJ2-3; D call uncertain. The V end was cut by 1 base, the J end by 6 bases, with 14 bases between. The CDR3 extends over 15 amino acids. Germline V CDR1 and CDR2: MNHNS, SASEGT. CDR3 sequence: CASSEVTILGDTQYF. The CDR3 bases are TGTGCCAGCAGTGAAGTTACGATCTTAGGGGATACGCAGTATTTT.

The CDR3 sequence is CASSVAPENYGYTF. The CDR3 region has the DNA TGTGCCAGCAGCGTAGCTCCGGAGAACTATGGCTACACCTTC. The J gene is TRBJ1-2, the V gene TRBV9; D remains ambiguous. V lost 0 bases to trimming and J lost 2 bases, with 8 bases between them. The CDR3 covers 14 residues. Germline-derived CDR1 and CDR2 are SGDLS and YYNGEE.

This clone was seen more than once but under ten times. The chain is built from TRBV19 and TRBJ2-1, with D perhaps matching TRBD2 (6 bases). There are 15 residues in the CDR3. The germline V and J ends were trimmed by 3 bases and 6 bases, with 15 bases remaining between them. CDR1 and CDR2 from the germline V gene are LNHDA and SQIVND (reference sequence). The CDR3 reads CASSMGSGVANEQFF. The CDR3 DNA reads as TGTGCCAGTAGTATGGGTTCGGGAGTTGCCAATGAGCAGTTCTTC. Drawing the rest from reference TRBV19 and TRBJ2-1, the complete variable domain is DGGITQSPKYLFRKEGQNVTLSCEQNLNHDAMYWYRQDPGQGLRLIYYSQIVNDFQKGDIAEGYSVSREKKESFPLTVTSAQKNPTAFYLCASSMGSGVANEQFFGPGTRLTVL.

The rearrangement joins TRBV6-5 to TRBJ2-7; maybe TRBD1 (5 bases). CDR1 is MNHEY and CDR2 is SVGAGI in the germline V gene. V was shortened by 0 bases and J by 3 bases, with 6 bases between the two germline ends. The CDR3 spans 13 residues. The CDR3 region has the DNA TGTGCCAGCAGTTACTCCGACAGCTACGAGCAGTACTTC. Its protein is CASSYSDSYEQYF.

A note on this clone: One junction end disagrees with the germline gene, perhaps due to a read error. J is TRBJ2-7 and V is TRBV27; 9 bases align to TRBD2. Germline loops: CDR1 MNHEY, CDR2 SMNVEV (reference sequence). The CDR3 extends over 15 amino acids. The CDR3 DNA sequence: TGTGCCAGCAGTTTAAAGGCGGGGGGGGACTACGAGCAGCACTTC. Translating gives CASSLKAGGDYEQHF.

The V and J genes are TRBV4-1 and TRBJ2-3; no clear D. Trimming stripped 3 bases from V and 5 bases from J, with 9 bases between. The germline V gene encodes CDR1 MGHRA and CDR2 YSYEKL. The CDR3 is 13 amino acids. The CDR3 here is CASSHSDGDTQYF. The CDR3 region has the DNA TGCGCCAGCAGCCATTCTGACGGAGATACGCAGTATTTT.

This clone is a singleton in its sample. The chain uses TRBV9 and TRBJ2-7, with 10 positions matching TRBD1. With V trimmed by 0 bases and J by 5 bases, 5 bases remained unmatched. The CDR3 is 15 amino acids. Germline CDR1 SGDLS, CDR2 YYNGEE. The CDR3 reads CASSVEGQGPDEQYF. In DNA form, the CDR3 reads TGTGCCAGCAGCGTAGAGGGACAGGGGCCGGACGAGCAGTACTTC.

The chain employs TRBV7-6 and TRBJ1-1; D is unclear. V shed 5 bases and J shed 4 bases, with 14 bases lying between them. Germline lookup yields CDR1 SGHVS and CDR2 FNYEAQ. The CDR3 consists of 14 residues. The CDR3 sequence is CASSPGSGTTEAFF. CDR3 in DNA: TGTGCCAGCAGCCCCGGGTCGGGTACCACTGAAGCTTTCTTT.

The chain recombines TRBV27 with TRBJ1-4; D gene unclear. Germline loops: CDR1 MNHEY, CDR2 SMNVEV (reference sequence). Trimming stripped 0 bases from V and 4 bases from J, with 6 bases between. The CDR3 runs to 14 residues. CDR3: CASSLSSLNEKLFF. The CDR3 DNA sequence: TGTGCCAGCAGTTTATCATCCCTTAATGAAAAACTGTTTTTT.

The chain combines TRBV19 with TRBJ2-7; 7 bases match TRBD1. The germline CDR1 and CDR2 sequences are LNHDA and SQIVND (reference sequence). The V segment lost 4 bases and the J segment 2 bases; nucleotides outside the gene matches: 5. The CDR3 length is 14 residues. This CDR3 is CASSTRGLAYEQYF. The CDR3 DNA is TGTGCCAGTAGTACGAGGGGGCTAGCCTACGAGCAGTACTTC.

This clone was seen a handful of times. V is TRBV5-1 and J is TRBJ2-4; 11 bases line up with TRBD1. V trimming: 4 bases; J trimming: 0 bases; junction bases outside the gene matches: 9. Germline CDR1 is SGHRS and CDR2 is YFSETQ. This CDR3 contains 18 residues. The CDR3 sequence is CASSDPLGQGAAKNIQYF. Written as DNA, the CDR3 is TGCGCCAGCAGCGATCCACTTGGACAGGGGGCAGCCAAAAACATTCAGTACTTC.

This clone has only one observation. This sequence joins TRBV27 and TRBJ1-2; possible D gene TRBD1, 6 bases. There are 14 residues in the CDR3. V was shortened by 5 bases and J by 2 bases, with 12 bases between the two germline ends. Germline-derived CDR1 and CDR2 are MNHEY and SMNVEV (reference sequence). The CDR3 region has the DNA TGTGCCAGCAGTCCACAGGGAAGAAACTATGGCTACACCTTC. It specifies CASSPQGRNYGYTF.

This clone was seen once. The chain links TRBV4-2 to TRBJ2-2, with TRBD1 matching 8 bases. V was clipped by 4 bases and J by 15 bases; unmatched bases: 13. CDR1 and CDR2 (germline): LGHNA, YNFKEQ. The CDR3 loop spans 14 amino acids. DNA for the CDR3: TGTGCCAGCAGCCCTACCCAGGGGGCAGGATATGTGTTTTTT. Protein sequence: CASSPTQGAGYVFF.

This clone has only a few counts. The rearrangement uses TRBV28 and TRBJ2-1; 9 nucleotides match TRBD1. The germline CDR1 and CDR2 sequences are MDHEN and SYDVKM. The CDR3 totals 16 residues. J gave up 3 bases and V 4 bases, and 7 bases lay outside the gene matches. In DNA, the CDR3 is TGTGCCAGCAGTTCCCTCCGGGACAGGGACTACAATGAGCAGTTCTTC. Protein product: CASSSLRDRDYNEQFF.

CDR3: CASRSGLGSYEQYF. The CDR3 coding sequence is TGTGCCAGCAGATCCGGACTAGGATCCTACGAGCAGTACTTC. V and J are TRBV28 and TRBJ2-7, with 7 positions matching TRBD2. Per the germline V gene, CDR1 is MDHEN and CDR2 is SYDVKM. The CDR3 covers 14 residues. Trimming took 6 bases from V and 1 from J; bases not matched to a gene: 6.

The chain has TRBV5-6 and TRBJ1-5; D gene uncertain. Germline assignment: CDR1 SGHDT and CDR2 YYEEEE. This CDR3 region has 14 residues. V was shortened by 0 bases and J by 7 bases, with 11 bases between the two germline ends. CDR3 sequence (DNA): TGTGCCAGCAGCTTGGGTGGAGGAGGCCAGCCCCAGCATTTT. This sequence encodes CASSLGGGGQPQHF.

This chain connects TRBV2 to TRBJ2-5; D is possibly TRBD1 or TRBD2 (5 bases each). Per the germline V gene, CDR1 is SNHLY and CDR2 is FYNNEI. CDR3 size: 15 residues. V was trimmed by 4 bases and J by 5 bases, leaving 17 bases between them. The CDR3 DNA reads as TGTGCCAGCAGTGTCGGGACGGCGAATTTGGAGACCCAGTACTTC. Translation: CASSVGTANLETQYF.

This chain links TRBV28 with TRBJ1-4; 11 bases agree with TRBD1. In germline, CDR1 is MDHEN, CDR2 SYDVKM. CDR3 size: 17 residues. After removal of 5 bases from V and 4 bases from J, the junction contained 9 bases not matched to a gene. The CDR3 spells CASSQGTGGRGNEKLFF. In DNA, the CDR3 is TGTGCCAGCAGTCAAGGGACAGGGGGAAGGGGTAATGAAAAACTGTTTTTT.

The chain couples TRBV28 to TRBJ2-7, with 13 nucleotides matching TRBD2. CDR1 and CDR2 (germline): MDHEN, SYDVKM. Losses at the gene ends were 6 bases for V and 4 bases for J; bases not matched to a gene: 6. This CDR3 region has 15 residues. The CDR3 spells CASRGLAGETYEQYF. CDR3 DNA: TGTGCCAGCAGAGGACTAGCGGGAGAAACTTACGAGCAGTACTTC.

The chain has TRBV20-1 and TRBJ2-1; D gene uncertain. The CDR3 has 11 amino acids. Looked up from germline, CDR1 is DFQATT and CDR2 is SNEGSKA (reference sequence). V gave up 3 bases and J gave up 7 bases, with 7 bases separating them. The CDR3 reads CSASRVNEQFF. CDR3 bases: TGCAGTGCTAGTCGGGTGAATGAGCAGTTCTTC.

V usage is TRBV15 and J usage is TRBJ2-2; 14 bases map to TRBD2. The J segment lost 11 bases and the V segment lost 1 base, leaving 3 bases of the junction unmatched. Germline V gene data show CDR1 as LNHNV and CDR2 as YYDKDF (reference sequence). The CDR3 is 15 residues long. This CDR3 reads CATSRGLAGGRELFF. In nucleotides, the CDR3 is TGTGCCACCAGCAGAGGACTAGCGGGGGGGCGTGAGCTGTTTTTT.